These T cell receptor beta chains were read from a single sample in a study of T cell changes during pregnancy in multiple sclerosis. Here immunoSEQ multiplex PCR was the method, and the copy in TCRdb shows in-frame clones only, minus some. This sample has tens of thousands of clones; about 94% occur once, and the top ten carry about 2.3%. The sequencing used peripheral blood, collected in the third trimester of pregnancy. The source of these receptors is a female donor with multiple sclerosis, enrolled in a pregnancy study. Each CDR3 is given with its conserved first and last residue. Each record gives: D gene, V gene, CDR3 length, J gene, CDR3 protein. D genes are given only for firm matches.

>NA|TRBV6-5|14|TRBJ2-7
CASSEQVGGDEQYF
>TRBD1|TRBV19|16|TRBJ1-1
CASRGDRARMNTEAFF
>TRBD1|TRBV19|15|TRBJ1-2
CASRPAGQVNYGYTF
>NA|TRBV6-1|13|TRBJ2-1
CASSDQIHNEQFF
>TRBD1|TRBV30|13|TRBJ1-1
CAWNRDRGTEAFF
>NA|TRBV29-1|14|TRBJ1-2
CSVEGGERQAGYTF
>NA|TRBV21-1|11|TRBJ2-5
CATYGAETQYF
>NA|TRBV25-1|13|TRBJ1-1
CASRKAGRVVAFF
>NA|TRBV7-8|12|TRBJ2-5
CASSWRGETQYF
>NA|TRBV4-1|12|TRBJ1-4
CASSLGGEKLFF
>NA|TRBV4-1|15|TRBJ1-3
CASSTDRSSGNTIYF
>NA|TRBV30|12|TRBJ1-2
CAWSPANYGYTF
>TRBD1|TRBV27|15|TRBJ2-2
CASSILAAGGGELFF
>TRBD1|TRBV18|16|TRBJ1-3
CASSLTGTESGNTIYF
>TRBD2|TRBV5-8|14|TRBJ2-2
CASSWGGSNGELFF
>NA|TRBV15|14|TRBJ2-5
CATSRDLLQETQYF
>NA|TRBV4-1|14|TRBJ2-1
CASSQFRTYNEQFF
>NA|TRBV5-1|13|TRBJ2-1
CASSPETGNEQFF
>NA|TRBV4-2|13|TRBJ2-2
CASSLFGSGELFF
>NA|TRBV6-1|16|TRBJ2-4
CASSEGWTVRGNIQYF
>TRBD1|TRBV2|14|TRBJ2-7
CASRRDRELYEQYF
>NA|TRBV19|13|TRBJ2-3
CASSTGLTDTQYF
>TRBD1|TRBV19|15|TRBJ1-5
CASSIVGQGYQPQHF
>TRBD2|TRBV30|16|TRBJ2-2
CAWTEGGLAFRGELFF
>TRBD1|TRBV19|13|TRBJ1-1
CASSRGKNTEAFF
>TRBD1|TRBV25-1|14|TRBJ2-7
CASSEWDRGYEQYF
>TRBD1|TRBV2|18|TRBJ2-6
CARLSWGTGSSGANVLTF
>NA|TRBV4-1|16|TRBJ2-3
CASSPSGGLRTDTQYF
>TRBD2|TRBV9|17|TRBJ2-6
CASSGLAGGTGANVLTF
>TRBD2|TRBV6-6|15|TRBJ2-7
CASSFLAGGTYEQYF
>NA|TRBV2|14|TRBJ2-5
CASSLDRHQETQYF
>TRBD2|TRBV4-2|17|TRBJ2-7
CASSQALSSGGAYEQYF
>NA|TRBV25-1|15|TRBJ1-6
CASSEALQSTSPLHF
>TRBD2|TRBV10-3|15|TRBJ2-1
CAISDLAGGYNEQFF
>TRBD1|TRBV30|14|TRBJ1-4
CAWGRWQGGEKLFF
>NA|TRBV18|12|TRBJ1-2
CASSPRNYGYTF
>NA|TRBV14|15|TRBJ1-1
CASSQDYGARTKAFF
>NA|TRBV19|13|TRBJ1-6
CASSIDKNSPLHF
>NA|TRBV29-1|11|TRBJ1-2
CSVDGGHGYTF
>NA|TRBV7-9|13|TRBJ1-1
CASRRGGDTEAFF
>NA|TRBV9|17|TRBJ1-1
CASSGSPYSGMNTEAFF
>NA|TRBV19|16|TRBJ1-3
CASSIRSVPSGNTIYF
>TRBD2|TRBV7-9|16|TRBJ2-5
CASSLGTSGLQETQYF
>TRBD2|TRBV19|14|TRBJ2-7
CASRQAGEIYEQYF
>NA|TRBV6-5|15|TRBJ1-5
CASSYGFGLNQPQHF
>NA|TRBV9|14|TRBJ2-5
CASSASSGLETQYF
>TRBD1|TRBV15|16|TRBJ2-7
CATSRAPGQGQEEQYF
>TRBD2|TRBV9|13|TRBJ2-3
CASSAGGRDTQYF
>NA|TRBV7-2|15|TRBJ1-5
CASSADYYSNQPQHF
>TRBD1|TRBV5-4|16|TRBJ1-3
CASSLGQGARGNTIYF
>NA|TRBV27|13|TRBJ2-7
CASSEQVSYEQYF
>NA|TRBV6-5|14|TRBJ2-1
CASSYGAAYNEQFF
>NA|TRBV27|15|TRBJ1-2
CASSPTTLANYGYTF
>TRBD2|TRBV4-1|16|TRBJ2-1
CASSQESAGGRNEQFF
>NA|TRBV7-8|15|TRBJ1-2
CASSFTAGADYGYTF
>TRBD2|TRBV4-1|16|TRBJ2-1
CASSPPSGAILNEQFF
>NA|TRBV27|15|TRBJ1-2
CASSLVSAGSYGYTF
>NA|TRBV29-1|15|TRBJ1-2
CSVLSWGETHYGYTF
>TRBD1|TRBV6-5|12|TRBJ2-5
CASSGQQETQYF
>NA|TRBV5-1|14|TRBJ2-5
CASSPTWSQETQYF